The 9 T cell receptor beta chains given below trace back to one sample, sequenced in a study of long-term antiretroviral therapy in people with HIV (dated by TCRdb to between 2022 and 2023). The immunoSEQ hsTCRB v3.0 assay was used at survey level resolution to sequence the TRB variable region. The table was pulled from immuneACCESS by TCRdb, which kept in-frame rearrangements only. Such tables lose some clones; where checked, under half of the loss comes from unresolved V genes, and the rest has no known cause. Here the sample has under 50,000 clones; roughly 86% occur a single time. The ten largest clonotypes hold approximately 5.3% of the sample. Sequencing was performed on unsorted PBMCs, taken 0.1 years before starting antiretroviral therapy. The receptors come from a woman aged 45-65 years with HIV.

V is TRBV6-6 and J is TRBJ2-7; unclear D gene. The CDR3 totals 13 residues. The germline gives CDR1 MNHNY, CDR2 SVGAGI (reference sequence). The germline V and J ends were trimmed by 4 bases and 0 bases, with 7 bases remaining between them. The CDR3 DNA is TGTGCCAGCAGTTTGTCCCCCTCCTACGAGCAGTACTTC. It translates to CASSLSPSYEQYF.

This clone appeared a single time. This chain joins TRBV7-9 and TRBJ2-7; a possible D gene is TRBD2 (6 bases). Germline CDR1 SEHNR, CDR2 FQNEAQ (reference sequence). V gave up 2 bases and J gave up 3 bases, with 11 bases separating them. The CDR3 is made up of 14 amino acids. CDR3 DNA sequence: TGTGCCAGCAGCTTAACTGCGGGGCTCTACGAGCAGTACTTC. Its translation: CASSLTAGLYEQYF.

This clone was observed once. The chain couples TRBV7-2 to TRBJ2-1, with D tentatively TRBD1 or TRBD2 (6 bases each). Trimming removed 0 bases at V and 7 bases at J, with 16 bases between. Germline V CDR1 and CDR2: SGHTA, FQGNSA. The CDR3 loop spans 16 amino acids. The CDR3 loop is CASSLAGGGKWNEQFF. The CDR3 DNA is TGTGCCAGCAGCTTAGCAGGAGGGGGAAAGTGGAATGAGCAGTTCTTC.

The chain combines TRBV5-1 with TRBJ2-5; TRBD2 agrees at 7 bases. Unmatched junction bases numbered 3, after V lost 0 bases and J lost 4 bases. The CDR3 has 14 residues. Germline V gives CDR1 SGHRS, CDR2 YFSETQ. CDR3 sequence: CASSLATGGETQYF. In DNA, the CDR3 is TGCGCCAGCAGCTTGGCAACGGGGGGAGAGACCCAGTACTTC.

V usage is TRBV7-9 and J usage is TRBJ2-5, with TRBD2 matching over 9 bases. CDR1 is SEHNR, CDR2 FQNEAQ, per germline (reference sequence). With 5 bases clipped from V and 2 bases from J, the junction kept 15 bases outside the gene matches. CDR3 size: 18 residues. CDR3 in amino acids: CASSLTSGGYIIQETQYF. DNA for the CDR3: TGTGCCAGCAGCCTCACAAGCGGGGGGTACATTATTCAAGAGACCCAGTACTTC.

The chain is built from TRBV4-1 and TRBJ2-3; 7 positions match TRBD1. The CDR3 has 15 amino acids. V lost 6 bases to trimming and J lost 1 base; unmatched junction nucleotides: 7. Germline CDR1 is MGHRA and CDR2 is YSYEKL. The CDR3: CASRLTGLGTDTQYF. The CDR3 DNA sequence: TGCGCCAGCAGGTTGACAGGGTTGGGCACAGATACGCAGTATTTT.

The chain links TRBV27 to TRBJ1-1; 8 bases align to TRBD1. The length of the CDR3 is 15 residues. In germline, CDR1 is MNHEY, CDR2 SMNVEV (reference sequence). V was clipped by 8 bases and J by 4 bases; unmatched bases: 12. CDR3 DNA sequence: TGTGCCAGCTCTACCCAACGGACAGGGAGCACTGAAGCTTTCTTT. Translated: CASSTQRTGSTEAFF.

The gene calls are TRBV15 and TRBJ1-1, with D uncertain. There are 16 residues in the CDR3. V shed 1 base and J shed 1 base, with 13 bases lying between them. Germline CDR1 reads LNHNV; CDR2 reads YYDKDF (reference sequence). CDR3: CATSRGTKGGNTEAFF. The CDR3 DNA reads as TGTGCCACCAGCAGAGGCACTAAGGGTGGGAACACTGAAGCTTTCTTT.

V is TRBV6-6 and J is TRBJ2-7, with D unclear. V lost 10 bases and J lost 6, with 19 bases in between. This CDR3 is 13 amino acids long. Germline CDR1 reads MNHNY; CDR2 reads SVGAGI (reference sequence). In DNA, the CDR3 is TGTGCCACCGCCGGCCCCACTTGGGGCGAGCAGTACTTC. Protein: CATAGPTWGEQYF.